This passage covers 32 T cell receptor beta chains from one sample sequenced in a study of blood T cell repertoires in COVID-19. The data were produced by immunoSEQ multiplex PCR, yet TCRdb's version contains in-frame clones alone and is incomplete. The table lists approximately 260,000 clones, 70% to 90% of them singletons. Sequencing was carried out using peripheral blood. These receptors were taken from a woman aged 40 to 49 who had recovered from COVID-19.

The chain carries TRBV5-1 and TRBJ2-1, with D unresolved. The germline V and J ends were trimmed by 0 bases and 7 bases, with 11 bases remaining between them. The CDR3 length is 14 residues. Germline CDR1 reads SGHRS; CDR2 reads YFSETQ. The CDR3 DNA reads TGCGCCAGCAGCTTGGAGCCAGGAACAAATGAGCAGTTCTTC. Its protein product is CASSLEPGTNEQFF.

The V gene is TRBV30, the J gene TRBJ2-3; D might be TRBD2 (5 bases). The CDR3 loop spans 11 amino acids. V dropped 5 bases and J dropped 2 bases, with 5 bases sitting between them. Germline CDR1 reads GTSNPN; CDR2 reads SVGIG (reference sequence). The CDR3 sequence is CAWRDTDTQYF. The CDR3, as DNA: TGTGCCTGGCGGGACACAGATACGCAGTATTTT.

The J gene is TRBJ1-1, the V gene TRBV9, with 9 bases matching TRBD1. This CDR3 has 16 amino acids. V dropped 0 bases and J dropped 1; count of bases not matched to a gene: 4. CDR1 SGDLS and CDR2 YYNGEE come from the germline V gene. The CDR3 here is CASSVGTGDGNTEAFF. DNA for the CDR3: TGTGCCAGCAGCGTAGGGACAGGGGACGGGAACACTGAAGCTTTCTTT.

The table lists this clone with a count of one. V is TRBV2 and J is TRBJ2-1; no reliable D call. The ends were cut back, 2 bases at V and 5 bases at J, with 13 bases in the middle. CDR1 and CDR2 from the germline V gene are SNHLY and FYNNEI. CDR3 length: 15 residues. The chain's CDR3 is CASSERQVTHNEQFF. The DNA for the CDR3 is TGTGCCAGCAGTGAACGTCAGGTTACCCACAATGAGCAGTTCTTC. Full variable domain (outside the CDR3, taken from reference TRBV2 and TRBJ2-1): EPEVTQTPSHQVTQMGQEVILRCVPISNHLYFYWYRQILGQKVEFLVSFYNNEISEKSEIFDDQFSVERPDGSNFTLKIRSTKLEDSAMYFCASSERQVTHNEQFFGPGTRLTVL.

A single count supports this clone. This sequence joins TRBV7-3 and TRBJ2-3; the match to TRBD2 covers 10 bases. J gave up 14 bases and V 0 bases, and 8 bases lay outside the gene matches. There are 14 residues in the CDR3. CDR1 is SGHTA, CDR2 FQGTGA, per germline. DNA of the CDR3: TGTGCCAGCAGCTTAACGGTCACTAGCGGGAATTTGTATTTT. Protein sequence: CASSLTVTSGNLYF.

The J gene is TRBJ2-3, the V gene TRBV12-3 or TRBV12-4; D gene unclear. Trimming removed 8 bases at V and 7 bases at J, with 10 bases between. CDR3 size: 11 residues. The CDR3 spells CASSSAHTQYF. The CDR3 nucleotides are TGTGCCAGCTCTTCCGCGCATACGCAGTATTTT.

The V and J genes are TRBV7-9 and TRBJ2-5, with 9 bases matching TRBD2. The CDR3 has 16 amino acids. The germline V gene has CDR1 SEHNR and CDR2 FQNEAQ (reference sequence). V shed 4 bases and J 5 bases; nucleotides not matched to a gene: 11. The CDR3 region has the DNA TGTGCCAGCAGCTCTGGGCCGCGGGGGGGCCGGGAGACCCAGTACTTC. Translated: CASSSGPRGGRETQYF. Complete variable domain (other parts from reference TRBV7-9 and TRBJ2-5): DTGVSQNPRHKITKRGQNVTFRCDPISEHNRLYWYRQTLGQGPEFLTYFQNEAQLEKSRLLSDRFSAERPKGSFSTLEIQRTEQGDSAMYLCASSSGPRGGRETQYFGPGTRLLVL.

This clone turned up a few times. The chain uses TRBV2 and TRBJ1-6; a weak D match, TRBD1 (5 bases). The germline V gene encodes CDR1 SNHLY and CDR2 FYNNEI. V was clipped by 8 bases and J by 2 bases, with 7 bases between them. This CDR3 has 13 residues. The CDR3 bases are TGTGCCAGCGAACAGGCCTATAATTCACCCCTCCACTTT. This encodes CASEQAYNSPLHF.

This clone has just a few counts. The V and J genes are TRBV4-3 and TRBJ2-2, with D maybe TRBD1 (5 bases). This CDR3 contains 14 residues. Germline-derived CDR1 and CDR2 are LGHNA and YSLEER. Trimming left V 1 base short and J 3 bases short, with 6 bases between. CDR3 nucleotides: TGCGCCAGCAGCCAAGGACAGTACACCGGGGAGCTGTTTTTT. It translates to CASSQGQYTGELFF.

The CDR3 coding sequence is TGTGCCAGCAGCTTAGAAAACGGGGTATCACCCCTCCACTTT. This gives the protein CASSLENGVSPLHF. This chain uses TRBV7-2 with TRBJ1-6, with unresolved D. V lost 1 base and J lost 10, with 11 bases in between. This CDR3 is built from 14 residues. Looked up from germline, CDR1 is SGHTA and CDR2 is FQGNSA.

The chain couples TRBV14 to TRBJ2-7; D unresolved. The CDR3 totals 14 residues. V lost 1 base to trimming and J lost 6 bases, with 13 bases between them. CDR1 and CDR2 from the germline V gene are SGHDN and FVKESK. The chain's CDR3 is CASSQGRFVGEQYF. The CDR3 DNA follows: TGTGCCAGCAGCCAAGGCAGGTTCGTCGGCGAGCAGTACTTC.

V gene TRBV6-5 combines with J gene TRBJ2-5; no clear D gene. Germline values: CDR1 MNHEY, CDR2 SVGAGI. The CDR3 has 14 residues. V was clipped by 2 bases and J by 7 bases, with 14 bases between them. The CDR3 region is CASSYDNPPGTQYF. The CDR3 DNA follows: TGTGCCAGCAGTTACGATAACCCCCCAGGGACCCAGTACTTC.

The V call is TRBV24-1, the J call TRBJ2-2; TRBD2 agrees at 15 bases. Trimming took 5 bases from V and 1 from J; bases not matched to a gene: 4. The CDR3 sequence is 18 residues long. Germline V lookup: CDR1 KGHDR, CDR2 SFDVKD. The DNA for the CDR3 is TGTGCCACCAGTGCACGGACTAGCGGGGGGGTGAACACCGGGGAGCTGTTTTTT. Amino acids: CATSARTSGGVNTGELFF.

The V call is TRBV28, the J call TRBJ2-1, with 8 bases identical to TRBD2. The germline V gene encodes CDR1 MDHEN and CDR2 SYDVKM. The CDR3 is 15 residues long. The ends lost 3 bases at V and 6 bases at J; junction bases unmatched: 7. The CDR3 is CASSFLRGGANEQFF. The CDR3 DNA follows: TGTGCCAGCAGTTTCTTACGGGGGGGCGCCAATGAGCAGTTCTTC.

The CDR3: CASSLAEGQGRHIQYF. The CDR3 nucleotides read TGTGCCAGCAGCTTAGCGGAGGGACAGGGGAGACACATTCAGTACTTC. The V and J genes are TRBV7-8 and TRBJ2-4; 10 bases agree with TRBD1. Germline CDR1 is SGHVS and CDR2 is FQNEAQ. The CDR3 length is 16 residues. V gave up 0 bases and J gave up 8 bases; unmatched junction bases: 7. The full variable domain, rest sourced from reference TRBV7-8 and TRBJ2-4, is GAGVSQSPRYKVAKRGQDVALRCDPISGHVSLFWYQQALGQGPEFLTYFQNEAQLDKSGLPSDRFFAERPEGSVSTLKIQRTQQEDSAVYLCASSLAEGQGRHIQYFGAGTRLSVL.

The chain carries TRBV7-2 and TRBJ2-7, with D maybe TRBD1 (6 bases). Germline loops: CDR1 SGHTA, CDR2 FQGNSA. This CDR3 has 15 amino acids. With 1 base removed from V and 2 bases from J, the gap between germline ends came to 12 bases. Here the CDR3 reads CASSLGSYRAYEQYF. The CDR3 bases are TGTGCCAGCAGCTTAGGAAGCTACAGGGCCTACGAGCAGTACTTC.

Of note for this clone: The same CDR3 is also encoded by other DNA sequences in this sample. This chain connects TRBV6-6 to TRBJ1-5, with 7 bases that match TRBD1. The CDR3 has 16 amino acids. With V trimmed by 0 bases and J by 2 bases, 4 bases remained unmatched. Germline lookup yields CDR1 MNHNY and CDR2 SVGAGI (reference sequence). CDR3 protein: CASSYSRTGRNQPQHF. DNA of the CDR3: TGTGCCAGCAGTTACTCCCGGACAGGTCGCAATCAGCCCCAGCATTTT.

The rearrangement joins TRBV7-2 to TRBJ1-2; 9 bases align to TRBD1. J gave up 8 bases and V 5 bases, and 9 bases lay outside the gene matches. CDR1 is SGHTA, CDR2 FQGNSA, per germline. This CDR3 spans 14 amino acids. The CDR3 DNA follows: TGTGCCAGCAGCCCAGTGGCGGGACAGGGAGGCTACACCTTC. Protein sequence: CASSPVAGQGGYTF.

The chain is built from TRBV6-5 and TRBJ2-7, with D perhaps matching TRBD1 (5 bases). This CDR3 contains 13 residues. Germline V lookup: CDR1 MNHEY, CDR2 SVGAGI. This CDR3 is CVISEGASYEQYF. The CDR3 DNA is TGTGTAATATCCGAAGGGGCATCCTACGAGCAGTACTTC.

The J gene is TRBJ1-1, the V gene TRBV18; 12 nucleotides line up with TRBD1. Germline V lookup: CDR1 KGHSH, CDR2 LQKENI. V gave up 3 bases and J gave up 1 base; unmatched junction bases: 3. CDR3 size: 16 residues. Here the CDR3 reads CASSPGTGGPNTEAFF. In DNA form, the CDR3 reads TGTGCCAGCTCACCCGGGACAGGGGGCCCGAACACTGAAGCTTTCTTT.

The rearrangement uses TRBV4-1 and TRBJ1-1; unclear D gene. There are 16 residues in the CDR3. The germline V and J ends were trimmed by 4 bases and 1 base, with 16 bases remaining between them. The germline V gene has CDR1 MGHRA and CDR2 YSYEKL. The CDR3 DNA is TGCGCCAGCAGCCCCCTTGCCCTGGCTGGGAACACTGAAGCTTTCTTT. Protein product: CASSPLALAGNTEAFF.

This chain links TRBV5-4 with TRBJ2-3, with D possibly TRBD2 on 6 matching bases. The length of the CDR3 is 14 residues. Germline lookup yields CDR1 SGHNT and CDR2 YYREEE (reference sequence). Trimming took off 3 bases at V and 8 bases at J, with 16 bases between the two ends. The CDR3 DNA reads TGTGCCAGCAGCTCCGGGGGAGTGGACGGTACGCAGTATTTT. Translated: CASSSGGVDGTQYF.

This sequence joins TRBV12-1 and TRBJ2-1; the D call of TRBD1 is as the table states it, not checked on the DNA. TRBV12-1 is an annotated pseudogene. CDR3 length: 13 residues. CDR3 sequence (DNA): TGTGCCAGCAGCTCCCAGGGAAGTAATGAGCAGTTCTTC. Amino acids: CASSSQGSNEQFF.

The rearrangement uses TRBV18 and TRBJ2-3; D perhaps matches TRBD1 (5 bases). CDR1 is KGHSH, CDR2 LQKENI, per germline. The V end lost 6 bases, the J end lost 2 bases, and 24 bases lay between the germline ends. CDR3 length: 18 residues. The CDR3 coding sequence is TGTGCCAGCTCCCTGGGAAGGGGAACCTCCTATCCCACAGATACGCAGTATTTT. Translation gives CASSLGRGTSYPTDTQYF.

The gene calls are TRBV6-5 and TRBJ2-7; TRBD1 matches 7 bases. CDR1 and CDR2 from the germline V gene are MNHEY and SVGAGI. The CDR3 extends over 14 amino acids. After removal of 6 bases from V and 3 bases from J, the junction contained 8 bases not matched to a gene. Written as DNA, the CDR3 is TGTGCCAGCAGGTTCCGGGACAGACACTACGAGCAGTACTTC. It yields the protein CASRFRDRHYEQYF.

This chain joins TRBV6-6 and TRBJ2-7; 12 positions agree with TRBD1. The CDR3 sequence is 13 residues long. The trim removed 2 bases at V and 10 bases at J, leaving 3 bases unmatched. Germline loops: CDR1 MNHNY, CDR2 SVGAGI (reference sequence). CDR3 nucleotide sequence: TGTGCCAGCAGTTACGGGGACAGGGGGCTTCAGTACTTC. Protein: CASSYGDRGLQYF.

The J gene is TRBJ1-2, the V gene TRBV5-6; D is perhaps TRBD1 (6 bases). From germline, CDR1 is SGHDT and CDR2 YYEEEE. V gave up 4 bases and J gave up 0 bases, with 13 bases separating them. The CDR3 runs to 15 residues. The CDR3 loop is CASSIRDIANYGYTF. CDR3 nucleotide sequence: TGTGCCAGCAGCATCCGGGACATAGCTAACTATGGCTACACCTTC.

V is TRBV20-1 and J is TRBJ1-2; D not certain. This CDR3 is built from 11 residues. Trimming shortened V by 3 bases and J by 4 bases, and 6 bases separated the two germline ends. Per germline, CDR1 DFQATT and CDR2 SNEGSKA (reference sequence). In DNA, the CDR3 is TGCAGTGCTAGTCGGTCCTATGGCTACACCTTC. It is translated as CSASRSYGYTF.

The genes are TRBV3-1 (or the pseudogene TRBV3-2) and TRBJ1-4; 8 nucleotides line up with TRBD1. The CDR3 length is 16 residues. The germline V gene encodes CDR1 LGHDT and CDR2 YNNKEL (reference sequence). V trimming: 4 bases; J trimming: 4 bases; junction bases outside the gene matches: 8. CDR3 region: CASSPYDRGSNEKLFF. Here the CDR3 DNA reads TGTGCCAGCAGCCCTTACGACAGGGGAAGTAATGAAAAACTGTTTTTT.

This chain links TRBV27 with TRBJ1-5, with D unresolved. Trimming took 2 bases from V and 5 from J, leaving 7 bases between them. Germline loops: CDR1 MNHEY, CDR2 SMNVEV (reference sequence). The CDR3 is made up of 13 amino acids. This CDR3 reads CASSLRFDQPQHF. The CDR3 DNA is TGTGCCAGCAGTTTACGGTTCGATCAGCCCCAGCATTTT.

Only one count was recorded for this clone. This chain joins TRBV7-8 and TRBJ2-2; tentative D call: TRBD1 (6 bases). The CDR3 covers 15 residues. From germline, CDR1 is SGHVS and CDR2 FQNEAQ. Trimming stripped 3 bases from V and 5 bases from J, with 13 bases between. In nucleotides, the CDR3 is TGTGCCAGCAGCTTCCCCGGACAGTCGACCGGGGAGCTGTTTTTT. Its translation: CASSFPGQSTGELFF.

The chain has TRBV7-2 and TRBJ2-7; D might be TRBD2 (5 bases). V gave up 2 bases and J gave up 1 base, with 15 bases separating them. CDR3 length: 16 residues. The germline CDR1 and CDR2 sequences are SGHTA and FQGNSA. CDR3 sequence: CASSLNRAGGSYEQYF. The CDR3 nucleotides are TGTGCCAGCAGCTTAAATCGGGCGGGCGGTTCCTACGAGCAGTACTTC.